The source of this TCR beta chain is a study of control samples from healthy donors and cancer patients. Sequencing used immunoSEQ multiplex PCR; TCRdb keeps in-frame clones, though not all of them. The sample contains about 410,000 clones, 80% to 95% of which appear only once. The origin of this receptor is a man in his forties or fifties with head and neck cancer. The sequenced material came from PBMCs.

Here the CDR3 reads CASSLEIREPLHF. DNA of the CDR3: TGTGCCAGCAGCTTGGAAATAAGGGAACCCCTCCACTTT. V and J are TRBV5-4 and TRBJ1-6; D is unresolved. Trimming removed 0 bases from V and 12 bases from J, with 10 bases in between. The CDR3 spans 13 residues. In germline, CDR1 is SGHNT, CDR2 YYREEE (reference sequence).